The present T cell receptor (beta chain) was sequenced within a study of blood T cells in healthy people across ages. Germline lookup yields CDR1 DFQATT and CDR2 SNEGSKA (reference sequence). The CDR3 runs to 17 residues. V was shortened by 0 bases and J by 0 bases, with 15 bases between the two germline ends. Findings and caveats of the study: Diversity figures derived from one million T cells were judged to underestimate the true value.

Every participating donor contributed approximately 10 milliliters of peripheral blood through a draw. Turning to this clonotype: Antigen: not known.

The authors ran a second PCR of 7 to 11 cycles using a sample-barcoded 5' primer and a J-beta primer mix. TCRdb re-called the 5' RACE reads with MiXCR, one entry per CDR3 protein. The sample contains roughly 2 million distinct CDR3 sequences, around 50% of which appear only once. V gene TRBV20-1 combines with J gene TRBJ2-1, with a weak D call TRBD1 (7 bases). The sequenced sample consisted of blood. This receptor was obtained from a woman between 40 and 50 years old in good health. CDR3 sequence: CSARDWAGGNSYNEQFF. CDR3 nucleotide sequence: TGCAGTGCTAGAGATTGGGCAGGGGGGAACTCCTACAATGAGCAGTTCTTC.